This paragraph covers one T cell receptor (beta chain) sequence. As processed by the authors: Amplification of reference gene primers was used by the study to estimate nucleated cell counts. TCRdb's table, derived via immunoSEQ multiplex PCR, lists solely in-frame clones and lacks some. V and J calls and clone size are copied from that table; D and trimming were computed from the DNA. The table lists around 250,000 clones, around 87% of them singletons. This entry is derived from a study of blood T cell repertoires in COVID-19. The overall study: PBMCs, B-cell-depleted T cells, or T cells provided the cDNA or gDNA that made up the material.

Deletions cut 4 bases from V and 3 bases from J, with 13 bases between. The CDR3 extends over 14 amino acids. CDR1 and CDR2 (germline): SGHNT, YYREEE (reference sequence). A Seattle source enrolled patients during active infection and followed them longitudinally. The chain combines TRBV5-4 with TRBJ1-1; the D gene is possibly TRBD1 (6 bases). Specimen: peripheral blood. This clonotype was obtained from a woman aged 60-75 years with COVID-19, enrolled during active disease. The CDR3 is CASSLQGLDTEAFF. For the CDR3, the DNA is TGTGCCAGCAGCCTACAGGGTCTTGACACTGAAGCTTTCTTT.